The following is a T cell receptor beta chain sequence with its context. No antigen is known for it. The input lacks base qualities; no much larger clone sits a single base away. The record originates from a study of OX40 agonist ivuxolimab in advanced cancers. With regard to the full study: Ivuxolimab was an agonistic, fully human IgG2 monoclonal antibody directed against OX40 (CD134), a costimulatory receptor. Among the 50 to 55 dose-escalation patients, about 19 had hepatocellular carcinoma, 15 melanoma, 9 renal cell carcinoma and 9 head and neck cancer. Three dose-escalation patients achieved partial responses, one with hepatocellular carcinoma and two with cutaneous melanoma. Intravenous ivuxolimab was administered to patients every 2 weeks at six dose levels: 0.01, 0.1, 0.3, 1.5, 3 and 10 mg/kg. In the dose-escalation cohort, about four fifths of patients were male, and the mean age was approximately 60 years with a range of roughly 20 to 79. The paper describes the monotherapy dose-escalation part (N ≈ 51 patients) of the phase I trial of ivuxolimab. Patients were allowed to have had prior anti-PD-1, anti-PD-L1 or anti-CTLA-4 therapy, and around two fifths of the dose-escalation patients had been treated with checkpoint inhibitors. Peripheral TCRbeta sequencing aimed to test whether ivuxolimab altered TCR sequence diversity and caused clonal T-cell expansion. Results and caveats for the whole study, not just this receptor: The antigen specificity of the peripheral T cells that underwent clonal expansion was not determined. In the 0.1-3.0 mg/kg groups, partial responders had among the lowest normalized peripheral clonal expansion, particularly in CD8+ T cells. At doses from 0.1 to 3.0 mg/kg, clonal expansion was seen in both CD4+ and CD8+ blood T cells between baseline and week 6. On average, CD8+ T cells showed more expanded clones than CD4+ T cells after ivuxolimab. Low levels of normalized T-cell clonal expansion were also shown by some nonresponding patients.

From cysteine to phenylalanine, the CDR3 is 16 amino acids long. The DNA shown is the 48-base CDR3, in frame from base 1. The junction shows trimming of 1 base on V and 4 bases on J, and the gene matches do not reach 6 bases of it. CDR1 and CDR2 (SGHVS, FNYEAQ) derive from the germline V gene. The trial excluded patients who had a history of autoimmune disease or who were on systemic immunosuppression. In every dose cohort, peripheral blood was drawn for TCR sequencing at baseline, cycle 4 day 1, and cycle 7 day 1. The samples were drawn from a first-in-human, open-label, multicenter phase I dose-escalation trial of ivuxolimab. The trial enrolled adults with locally advanced or metastatic head and neck squamous cell, hepatocellular, melanoma or renal cell carcinoma. Before TCR sequencing, CD4+ T cells and CD8+ T cells from peripheral blood were sorted into separate populations. To sequence the TCRbeta CDR3 region, genomic DNA was isolated from the sorted cells. The immunoSEQ Assay was used to sequence the TCRbeta CDR3 regions. Here the immuneACCESS table is served through TCRdb, limited to in-frame sequences with V and J called. Missing clones are a known gap in these copies; in checked studies unresolved V genes cover under half, and the rest lacks a known reason. This sample gives roughly 51,000 clones in total; roughly 89% of them show up just once. Of the sample, 1.2% to 1.5% is held by the ten largest clones.

This sequence was found in an adult with an advanced solid tumor such as melanoma, head and neck, liver or kidney cancer. The specimen comprised CD4+ or CD8+ T cells sorted from blood, sampled in a trial of the OX40 agonist ivuxolimab. Rearrangement joined TRBV7-6 to TRBJ2-2, with 7 bases aligning to TRBD2. The CDR3: CASSLEAAGVTGELFF. In nucleotides, the sequence is TGTGCCAGCAGCTTAGAAGCTGCGGGAGTCACCGGGGAGCTGTTTTTT.